What follows are 8 T cell receptor beta chains derived from one specimen sequenced in a study of technical replicates of blood from a handful of donors. This table comes from immunoSEQ multiplex PCR, and its TCRdb copy is limited to in-frame clones, with some not included. The sample gives 91,000 or so clones, 95% of which show up once; around 0.21% is in the top ten. The sequenced sample was T cells isolated from PBMCs. Receptor source: a human donor in good health.

The chain has TRBV27 and TRBJ2-2, with a tentative D call TRBD1 (6 bases). CDR3 length equals 17 residues. The V gene lost 3 bases and the J gene lost 1 base, with 15 bases spanning the gap. Germline V lookup: CDR1 MNHEY, CDR2 SMNVEV (reference sequence). The CDR3 spells CASSFADRILNTGELFF. CDR3 sequence (DNA): TGTGCCAGCAGTTTCGCCGACAGGATCTTGAACACCGGGGAGCTGTTTTTT.

The chain uses TRBV6-1 and TRBJ2-2, with TRBD1 as a possible D gene (5 bases). The CDR3 spans 12 residues. V lost 10 bases, J lost 3 bases, and 9 bases lay in between. The V gene's germline CDR1 is MNHNS and CDR2 SASEGT. CDR3 DNA sequence: TGTGCCACCACAGGCTACACCGGGGAGCTGTTTTTT. Translation: CATTGYTGELFF.

The J gene is TRBJ1-4, the V gene TRBV5-6, with D possibly TRBD1 on 5 matching bases. CDR3 length: 15 amino acids. Trimming took off 2 bases at V and 7 bases at J, with 15 bases between the two ends. Germline-derived CDR1 and CDR2 are SGHDT and YYEEEE. CDR3 sequence (DNA): TGTGCCAGCAGCTTCAGGTTCGGGGGTAGTGAAAAACTGTTTTTT. It is translated as CASSFRFGGSEKLFF.

This chain connects TRBV10-3 to TRBJ2-1; 7 bases agree with TRBD1. The germline V gene has CDR1 ENHRY and CDR2 SYGVKD. The trim removed 6 bases at V and 4 bases at J, leaving 6 bases unmatched. The CDR3 is 14 residues long. This CDR3 is CAIRNQGDYNEQFF. The CDR3, as DNA: TGTGCCATCAGGAACCAGGGGGATTACAATGAGCAGTTCTTC.

This chain connects TRBV25-1 to TRBJ2-1, with D perhaps matching TRBD1 (5 bases). The V end lost 1 base, the J end lost 3 bases, and 7 bases lay between the germline ends. Germline V gene data show CDR1 as MGHDK and CDR2 as SYGVNS. The CDR3 contains 14 residues. As DNA, the CDR3 is TGTGCCAGCAGTGAATTGGACAACTACAATGAGCAGTTCTTC. This translates into CASSELDNYNEQFF.

This clone was seen just once. The genes are TRBV5-1 and TRBJ2-3, with TRBD2 identical over 8 bases. Trimming removed 2 bases from V and 3 bases from J; junction bases left unmatched: 2. CDR1 and CDR2 (germline): SGHRS, YFSETQ. The CDR3 runs to 14 residues. The DNA for the CDR3 is TGCGCCAGCAGCTTCGGCGGGGGGACAGATACGCAGTATTTT. This sequence encodes CASSFGGGTDTQYF.

The chain carries TRBV6-1 and TRBJ1-5; 7 nucleotides match TRBD1. V dropped 2 bases and J dropped 3; count of bases not matched to a gene: 4. Germline V gene sequence: CDR1 MNHNS, CDR2 SASEGT. The CDR3 is 15 residues long. The CDR3 DNA reads as TGTGCCAGCAGTGAATGGGGGACAGTCAATCAGCCCCAGCATTTT. Its translation: CASSEWGTVNQPQHF.

The chain recombines TRBV9 with TRBJ2-1, with 9 bases lining up with TRBD2. The trim removed 0 bases at V and 10 bases at J, leaving 5 bases unmatched. Germline V gene sequence: CDR1 SGDLS, CDR2 YYNGEE. This CDR3 has 14 amino acids. CDR3 region: CASSVAGGGAEQFF. The CDR3 DNA is TGTGCCAGCAGCGTAGCAGGCGGGGGGGCAGAGCAGTTCTTC. Complete variable domain (other parts from reference TRBV9 and TRBJ2-1): DSGVTQTPKHLITATGQRVTLRCSPRSGDLSVYWYQQSLDQGLQFLIQYYNGEERAKGNILERFSAQQFPDLHSELNLSSLELGDSALYFCASSVAGGGAEQFFGPGTRLTVL.